This TCR beta chain was identified during a study of CD8 T cells in Susac syndrome. Across the whole study: Susac syndrome patients were untreated, on corticosteroids with some adding intravenous immunoglobulin, or on intravenous immunoglobulin only.

Reverse transcription of 0.5 to 1 ug RNA was performed with random hexamers. TCRdb re-analysed the immunoSEQ multiplex PCR reads in MiXCR, keeping a single row per CDR3 protein. The table has roughly 100,000 distinct CDR3 sequences, around 94% seen once. The CDR3 has 18 residues. V dropped 4 bases and J dropped 2 bases, with 23 bases sitting between them. CDR1 SGHRS and CDR2 YFSETQ come from the germline V gene. The chain recombines TRBV5-1 with TRBJ2-3; perhaps TRBD2 as D (5 bases). Sequenced: CD4+ T cells from PBMCs. This clonotype was obtained from a human donor with Susac syndrome. The CDR3 DNA sequence: TGCGCCAGCAGCCCACCTGGACTGCGCAAGGTTGTCACAGATACGCAGTATTTT. It specifies CASSPPGLRKVVTDTQYF.